Listed below are T cell receptor beta chains from one sample, sequenced in a study of neurological immune-mediated disorders. Each CDR3 protein gets one entry after TCRdb re-called the 5' RACE reads with MiXCR. The sample has about 79,000 distinct CDR3 sequences, around 14% seen once. The sample taken for sequencing was PBMCs. The receptors were sampled from a woman aged 50 to 60 in good health. The CDR3 runs from the conserved cysteine through the conserved F or W. A D gene is named only where the DNA matches it firmly. Not every row has a clone size; where given, it reads once, few, many or a size class.

TRBV5-1	many	.	TRBJ1-2	TGCGCCAGCAGCCTTCAATTACAGGGCGATGGCTACACCTTC	CASSLQLQGDGYTF
TRBV6-6	few	TRBD1	TRBJ1-4	TGTGCCAGCAGTACCCGACAGGGGGAGATTGAAAAACTGTTTTTT	CASSTRQGEIEKLFF
TRBV29-1	.	TRBD2	TRBJ2-1	TGCAGCGTTGAAGGGGGTACTAGCGGATATCCCTCCTACAATGAGCAGTTCTTC	CSVEGGTSGYPSYNEQFF
TRBV5-1	many	TRBD1	TRBJ2-5	TGCGCCAGCCGCATCGGGGACAGAGGGACCCAGTACTTC	CASRIGDRGTQYF
TRBV10-3	many	.	TRBJ1-1	TGTGCCATCAGTGAGGGGGGGGGTAACACTGAAGCTTTCTTT	CAISEGGGNTEAFF
TRBV20-1	.	TRBD2	TRBJ2-1	TGCAGTGCTAGTTCCCTAGCGGGACGATACAATGAGCAGTTCTTC	CSASSLAGRYNEQFF
TRBV20-1	many	.	TRBJ2-6	TGCAGTGCTGCGGACCCCTGGGCCAACGTCCTGACTTTC	CSAADPWANVLTF
TRBV27	.	TRBD1	TRBJ2-7	TGTGCCAGCAGTTTATCGCCCCGGACAGGGCGCGACGAGCAGTACTTC	CASSLSPRTGRDEQYF
TRBV20-1	many	.	TRBJ1-3	TGCAGTGCTAGGGCGGGGGCAAGTGGAAACACCATATATTTT	CSARAGASGNTIYF
TRBV5-1	many	.	TRBJ1-4	TGCGCCAGCAGCTTATATAGGGAAGGTGAAAAACTGTTTTTT	CASSLYREGEKLFF
TRBV5-4	.	.	TRBJ2-6	TGTGCCAGCAGCTTGGGTCCGGGGTCCGGGGCCAACGTCCTGACTTTC	CASSLGPGSGANVLTF
TRBV15	many	.	TRBJ1-1	TGTGCCACCAAGACTACCACCTCAAGAATGAACACTGAAGCTTTCTTT	CATKTTTSRMNTEAFF
TRBV7-7	.	.	TRBJ2-2	TGTGCTAGCAGCGCGAGTCAGGGACCGAACACCGGGGAGCTGTTTTTT	CASSASQGPNTGELFF
TRBV5-1	many	TRBD2	TRBJ2-1	TGCGCCAGCAGCCCCTTGGGCGGGAGGGCCAATGAGCAGTTCTTC	CASSPLGGRANEQFF
TRBV10-3	many	.	TRBJ1-1	TGTGCCATCAGTGTCGGACATCCCTCTCTAAGAGCTTTCTTT	CAISVGHPSLRAFF
TRBV5-5	.	.	TRBJ1-6	TGTGCCAGCAGCTTATTCTCACCCCTCCACTTT	CASSLFSPLHF
TRBV3-1	many	TRBD1	TRBJ2-7	TGTGCCAGCAGTCGTGGAGGGACAGGCTCCTACGAGCAGTACTTC	CASSRGGTGSYEQYF
TRBV15	many	.	TRBJ2-5	TGTGCCACCAGCAGAGACCAAGAGACCCAGTACTTC	CATSRDQETQYF
TRBV5-1	many	.	TRBJ2-5	TGCGCCAGCAGCTCCAGTTTGACCGGACAAGAGACCCAGTACTTC	CASSSSLTGQETQYF
TRBV20-1	many	.	TRBJ2-3	TGCAGTGCTAGAGATCCTAGTGGAAACACAGATACGCAGTATTTT	CSARDPSGNTDTQYF
TRBV24-1	many	.	TRBJ2-1	TGTGCCACCAGTGACCCGGGACTTCCCAAGGGTAATGAGCAGTTCTTC	CATSDPGLPKGNEQFF
TRBV28	many	TRBD1	TRBJ1-2	TGTGCCAGCAGGTCGACAGGGGGCAGTTATGGCTACACCTTC	CASRSTGGSYGYTF
TRBV20-1	many	.	TRBJ2-7	TGCAGTGCATCAGGACAGCCCTACGAGCAGTACTTC	CSASGQPYEQYF
TRBV4-1	few	.	TRBJ1-1	TGCGCCAGCAGCCAAGTGGTTGCAGGGAACACTGAAGCTTTCTTT	CASSQVVAGNTEAFF
TRBV7-3	many	TRBD2	TRBJ2-7	TGTGCCAGCAGCTTAGGGCTAGCGGGAGCTTCCTACGAGCAGTACTTC	CASSLGLAGASYEQYF
TRBV12-3/TRBV12-4	many	.	TRBJ1-5	.	CASGLGTGQPQHF
TRBV11-2	.	.	TRBJ2-2	TGTGCCAGCAGTTCTACAGGGCCCGGGGAGCTGTTTTTT	CASSSTGPGELFF
TRBV10-3	few	.	TRBJ2-7	TGTGCCATCAGTGAGTCTTGGAGGAGCTCCTACGAGCAGTACTTC	CAISESWRSSYEQYF